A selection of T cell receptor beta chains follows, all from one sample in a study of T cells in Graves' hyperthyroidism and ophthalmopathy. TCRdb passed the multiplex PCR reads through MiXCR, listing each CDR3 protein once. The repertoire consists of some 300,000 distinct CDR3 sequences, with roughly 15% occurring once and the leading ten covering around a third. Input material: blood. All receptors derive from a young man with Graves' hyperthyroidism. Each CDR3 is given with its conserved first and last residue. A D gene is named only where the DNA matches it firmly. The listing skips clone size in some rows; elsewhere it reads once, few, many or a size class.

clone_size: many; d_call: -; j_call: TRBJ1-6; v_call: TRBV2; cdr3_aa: CASREEGIGYSPLHF; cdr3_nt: TGTGCCAGCAGGGAGGAGGGTATAGGTTATTCACCCCTCCACTTT
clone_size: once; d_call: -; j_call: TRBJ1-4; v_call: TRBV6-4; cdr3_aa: CASSEGASEKLFF; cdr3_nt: TGTGCCAGTTCAGAGGGTGCCAGTGAAAAACTGTTTTTT
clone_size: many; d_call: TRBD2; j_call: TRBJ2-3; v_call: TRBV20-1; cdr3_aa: CSARVPSGALTDTQYF; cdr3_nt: TGCAGTGCTAGAGTACCTAGCGGGGCCCTCACAGATACGCAGTATTTT
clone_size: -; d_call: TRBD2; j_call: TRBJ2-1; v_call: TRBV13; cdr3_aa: CATSPPLAGYNEQFF; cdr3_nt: TGTGCCACCTCGCCCCCACTAGCGGGATACAATGAGCAGTTCTTC
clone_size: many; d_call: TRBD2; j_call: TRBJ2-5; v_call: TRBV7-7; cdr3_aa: CASSQGLAGGGETQYF; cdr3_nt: TGTGCTAGCAGCCAGGGACTAGCGGGGGGAGGAGAGACCCAGTACTTC
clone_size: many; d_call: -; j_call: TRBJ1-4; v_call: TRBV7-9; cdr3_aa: CASSLLWTATNEKLFF; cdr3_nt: TGTGCCAGCAGCTTACTTTGGACAGCAACTAATGAAAAACTGTTTTTT
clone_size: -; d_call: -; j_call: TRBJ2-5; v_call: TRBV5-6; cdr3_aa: CASSWEVGQIQETQYF; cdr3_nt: TGTGCCAGCAGCTGGGAGGTAGGGCAGATTCAAGAGACCCAGTACTTC
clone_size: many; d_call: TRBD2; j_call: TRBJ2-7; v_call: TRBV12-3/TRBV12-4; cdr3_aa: CASTWEGPVSYEQYF; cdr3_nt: TGTGCCAGCACGTGGGAGGGACCAGTCTCCTACGAGCAGTACTTC
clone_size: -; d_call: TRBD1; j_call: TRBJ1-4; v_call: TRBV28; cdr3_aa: CASSSPGTGVGPNEELFF; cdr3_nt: TGTGCCAGCAGTTCACCCGGGACAGGGGTAGGCCCTAATGAAGAACTGTTTTTT
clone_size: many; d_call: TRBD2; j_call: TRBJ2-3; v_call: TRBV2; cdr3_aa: CASSEELAGVGDTQYF; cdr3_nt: TGTGCCAGCAGTGAAGAACTAGCGGGAGTGGGAGATACGCAGTATTTT
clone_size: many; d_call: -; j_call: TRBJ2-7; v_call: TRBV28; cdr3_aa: CASSQSWTQGWEQYF; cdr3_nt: TGTGCCAGCAGTCAAAGTTGGACGCAGGGTTGGGAGCAGTACTTC
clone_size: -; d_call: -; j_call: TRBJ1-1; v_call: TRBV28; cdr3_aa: CASSRTTDPTFF; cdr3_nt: TGTGCCAGCAGCCGAACGACAGACCCGACTTTCTTT
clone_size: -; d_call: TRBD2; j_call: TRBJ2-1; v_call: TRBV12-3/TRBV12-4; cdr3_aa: CASSRTSGIRGGEFF; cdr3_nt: TGTGCCAGCAGCAGAACTAGCGGAATCCGGGGGGGGGAGTTCTTC
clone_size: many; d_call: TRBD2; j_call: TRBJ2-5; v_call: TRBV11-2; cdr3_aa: CASSPLAGVGTQYF; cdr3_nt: TGTGCCAGCAGCCCATTAGCGGGAGTAGGGACCCAGTACTTC
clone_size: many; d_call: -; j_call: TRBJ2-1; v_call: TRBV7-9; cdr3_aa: CASSSPGPSDNEQFF; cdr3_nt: TGTGCCAGCAGCTCACCGGGACCATCGGACAATGAGCAGTTCTTC
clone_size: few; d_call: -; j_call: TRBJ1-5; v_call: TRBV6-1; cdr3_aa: CASSEQQGTQPQHF; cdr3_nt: TGTGCCAGCAGTGAACAGCAGGGGACTCAGCCCCAGCATTTT
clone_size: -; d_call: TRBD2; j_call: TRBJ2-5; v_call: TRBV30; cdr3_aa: CAYPVGAGGETQYF; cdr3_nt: TGTGCCTACCCCGTGGGAGCCGGGGGGGAGACCCAGTACTTC
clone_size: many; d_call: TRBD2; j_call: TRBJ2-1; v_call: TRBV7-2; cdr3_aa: CASSSVAGRAGEQFF; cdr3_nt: TGTGCCAGCAGCTCCGTAGCGGGACGGGCGGGTGAGCAGTTCTTC
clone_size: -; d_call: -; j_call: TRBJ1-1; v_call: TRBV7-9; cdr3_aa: CASSLVRGFNHTEAFF; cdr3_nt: TGTGCCAGCAGCTTAGTTCGTGGATTCAATCACACTGAAGCTTTCTTT
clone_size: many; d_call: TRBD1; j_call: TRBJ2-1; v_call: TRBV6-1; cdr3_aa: CASSEDRGYNEQFF; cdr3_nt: TGTGCCAGCAGTGAAGACAGGGGATACAATGAGCAGTTCTTC
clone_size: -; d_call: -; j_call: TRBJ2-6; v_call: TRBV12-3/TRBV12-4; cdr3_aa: CASRTGANVLTF; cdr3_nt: TGTGCCTCCCGGACTGGGGCCAACGTCCTGACTTTC
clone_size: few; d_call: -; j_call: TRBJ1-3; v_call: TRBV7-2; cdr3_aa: CASSLFSGNTIYF; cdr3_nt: TGTGCCAGCAGCTTATTTTCCGGAAACACCATATATTTT
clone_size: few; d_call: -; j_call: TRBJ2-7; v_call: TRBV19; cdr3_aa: CASSSRDGPYEQYF; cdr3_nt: TGTGCCAGTAGTAGCCGGGACGGACCCTACGAGCAGTACTTC
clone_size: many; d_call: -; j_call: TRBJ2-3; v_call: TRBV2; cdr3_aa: CASSDPRTSSSTDTQYF; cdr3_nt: TGTGCCAGCAGTGACCCTCGGACATCCTCTAGCACAGATACGCAGTATTTT
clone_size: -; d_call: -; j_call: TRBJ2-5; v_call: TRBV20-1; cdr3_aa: CSASVVHNSGGTQYF; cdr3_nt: TGCAGTGCTAGTGTTGTCCACAATTCTGGGGGGACCCAGTACTTC
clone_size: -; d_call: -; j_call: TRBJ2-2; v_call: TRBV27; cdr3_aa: CASSLNRVGNTGELFF; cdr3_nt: TGTGCCAGCAGTTTAAATCGGGTGGGAAACACCGGGGAGCTGTTTTTT
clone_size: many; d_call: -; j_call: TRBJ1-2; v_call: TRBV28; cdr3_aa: CASSYIRGWYGYTF; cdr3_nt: TGTGCCAGCAGTTATATCCGGGGTTGGTATGGCTACACCTTC
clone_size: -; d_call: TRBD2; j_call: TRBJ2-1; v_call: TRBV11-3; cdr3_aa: CASSPGLAGDHNEQFF; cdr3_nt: TGTGCCAGCAGCCCCGGACTAGCGGGAGATCACAATGAGCAGTTCTTC
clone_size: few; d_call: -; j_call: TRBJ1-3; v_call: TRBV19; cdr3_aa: CASSTWDTGGNTIYF; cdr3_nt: TGTGCCAGTAGTACCTGGGACACCGGAGGGAACACCATATATTTT
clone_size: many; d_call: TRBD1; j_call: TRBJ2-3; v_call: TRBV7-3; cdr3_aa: CASNSGTGLDTQYF; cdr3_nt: TGTGCCAGCAACTCCGGGACAGGGTTAGATACGCAGTATTTT
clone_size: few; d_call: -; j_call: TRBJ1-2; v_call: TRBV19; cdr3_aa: CASSIREGGGYTF; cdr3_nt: TGTGCCAGTAGTATAAGGGAGGGAGGGGGCTACACCTTC
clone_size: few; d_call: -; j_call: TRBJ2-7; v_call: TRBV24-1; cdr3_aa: CATGETGRSSYEQYF; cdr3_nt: TGTGCCACAGGTGAAACAGGACGAAGCTCCTACGAGCAGTACTTC
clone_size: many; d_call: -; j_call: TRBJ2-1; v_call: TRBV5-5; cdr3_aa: CASKLMGDDEQFF; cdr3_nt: TGTGCCAGCAAGCTTATGGGTGACGATGAGCAGTTCTTC
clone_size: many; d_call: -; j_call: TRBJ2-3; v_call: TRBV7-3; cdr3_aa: CASSTPPDTQYF; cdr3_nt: TGTGCCAGCAGCACCCCCCCAGATACGCAGTATTTT
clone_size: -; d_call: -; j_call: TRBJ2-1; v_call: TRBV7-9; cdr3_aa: CASSLARNSWGNNEQFF; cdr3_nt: TGTGCCAGCAGCTTAGCGCGAAATAGCTGGGGAAACAATGAGCAGTTCTTC
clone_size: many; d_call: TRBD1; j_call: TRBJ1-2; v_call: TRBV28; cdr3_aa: CASSLALGQGIYGYTF; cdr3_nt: TGTGCCAGCAGTTTAGCGTTGGGACAGGGGATCTATGGCTACACCTTC
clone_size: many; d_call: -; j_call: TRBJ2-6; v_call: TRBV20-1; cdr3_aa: CSAQKVGSGANVLTF; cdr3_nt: TGCAGTGCTCAGAAGGTCGGTTCTGGGGCCAACGTCCTGACTTTC
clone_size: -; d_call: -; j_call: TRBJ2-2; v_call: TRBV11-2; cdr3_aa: CASSLEGLYTGKLFF; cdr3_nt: TGTGCCAGCAGCTTAGAGGGGCTCTACACCGGGAAGCTGTTTTTT
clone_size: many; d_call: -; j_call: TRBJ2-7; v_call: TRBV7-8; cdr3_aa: CASSTGKGYEQYF; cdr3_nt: TGTGCCAGCAGCACAGGGAAAGGCTACGAGCAGTACTTC
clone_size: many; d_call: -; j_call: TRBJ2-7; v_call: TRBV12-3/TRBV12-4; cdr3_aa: CASSAAGQLYEQYF; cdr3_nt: TGTGCCAGCAGTGCCGCGGGACAGCTCTACGAGCAGTACTTC
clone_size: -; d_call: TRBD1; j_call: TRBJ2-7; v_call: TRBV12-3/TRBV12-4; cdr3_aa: CANGTRTGGRSYEQYF; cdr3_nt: TGTGCCAACGGTACACGGACAGGGGGCCGTTCCTACGAGCAGTACTTC
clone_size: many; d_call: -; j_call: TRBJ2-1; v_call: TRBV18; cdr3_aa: CASSPEGSEQFF; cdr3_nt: TGTGCCAGCTCACCGGAGGGGTCCGAGCAGTTCTTC
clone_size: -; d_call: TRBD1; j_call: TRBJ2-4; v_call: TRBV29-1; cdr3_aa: CSAGTGNIQYF; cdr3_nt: TGCAGCGCCGGGACAGGCAACATTCAGTACTTC
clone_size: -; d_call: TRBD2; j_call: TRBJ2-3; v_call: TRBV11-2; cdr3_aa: CASNLAGGEDTQYF; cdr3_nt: TGTGCCAGCAACCTAGCGGGAGGGGAAGATACGCAGTATTTT
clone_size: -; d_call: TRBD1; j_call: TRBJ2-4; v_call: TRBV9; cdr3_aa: CASSLGQGLAKNIQYF; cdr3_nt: TGTGCCAGCAGCCTTGGACAGGGCTTAGCCAAAAACATTCAGTACTTC
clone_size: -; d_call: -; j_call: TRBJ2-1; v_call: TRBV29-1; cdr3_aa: CSVNRFSYNEQFF; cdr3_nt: TGCAGCGTTAACAGGTTCTCCTACAATGAGCAGTTCTTC
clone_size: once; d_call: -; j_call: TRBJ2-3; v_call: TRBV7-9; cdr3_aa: CASSLGDRWSSTDTQYF; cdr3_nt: TGTGCCAGCAGCTTAGGAGATCGCTGGAGTAGCACAGATACGCAGTATTTT
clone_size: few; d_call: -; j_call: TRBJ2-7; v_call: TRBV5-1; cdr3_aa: CASSSRDTGYEQYF; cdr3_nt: TGCGCCAGCAGCAGCCGGGACACTGGGTACGAGCAGTACTTC
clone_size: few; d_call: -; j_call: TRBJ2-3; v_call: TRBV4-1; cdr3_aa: CASSQGYGDTQYF; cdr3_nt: TGCGCCAGCAGCCAGGGGTATGGGGATACGCAGTATTTT
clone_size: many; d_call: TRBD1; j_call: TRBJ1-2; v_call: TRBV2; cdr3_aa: CASRDREGVFGYTF; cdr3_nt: TGTGCCAGCAGGGACAGGGAGGGGGTCTTTGGCTACACCTTC
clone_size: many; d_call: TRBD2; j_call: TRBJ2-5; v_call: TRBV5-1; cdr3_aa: CASSLATSGAETQYF; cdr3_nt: TGCGCCAGCAGCTTGGCTACTAGCGGGGCGGAGACCCAGTACTTC
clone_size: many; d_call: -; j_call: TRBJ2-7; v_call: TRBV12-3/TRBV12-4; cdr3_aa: CASSLTADPTSYEQYF; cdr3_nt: TGTGCCAGCAGTTTAACGGCTGACCCAACATCCTACGAGCAGTACTTC
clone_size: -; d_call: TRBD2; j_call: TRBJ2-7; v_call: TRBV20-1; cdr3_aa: CSARKLAGGPSGEQYF; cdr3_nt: TGCAGTGCTAGGAAACTAGCGGGAGGGCCTTCTGGCGAGCAGTACTTC
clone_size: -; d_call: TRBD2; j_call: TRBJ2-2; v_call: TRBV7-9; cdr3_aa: CASIRSGRTDGELLF; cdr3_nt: TGTGCCTCAATACGTAGCGGGAGAACGGACGGGGAGCTGCTTTTT
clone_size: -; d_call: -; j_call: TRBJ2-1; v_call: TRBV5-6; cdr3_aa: CASSRWGSYNEQFF; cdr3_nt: TGTGCCAGCAGCCGCTGGGGCTCCTACAATGAGCAGTTCTTC
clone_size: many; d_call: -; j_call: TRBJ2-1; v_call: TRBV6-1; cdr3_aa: CASSGEGNYNEQFF; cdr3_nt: TGTGCCAGCAGTGGAGAGGGCAACTACAATGAGCAGTTCTTC
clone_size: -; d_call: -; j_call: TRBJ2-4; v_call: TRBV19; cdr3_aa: CASSSSGASLLAKNIQYF; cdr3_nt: TGTGCCAGTAGTTCGTCCGGGGCGAGCTTACTAGCCAAAAACATTCAGTACTTC
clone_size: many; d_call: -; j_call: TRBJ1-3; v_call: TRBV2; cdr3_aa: CASSESVPGNTIYF; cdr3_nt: -
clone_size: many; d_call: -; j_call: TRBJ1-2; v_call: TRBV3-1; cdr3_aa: CASSQSNPNYGYTF; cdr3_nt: TGTGCCAGCAGCCAATCGAACCCTAACTATGGCTACACCTTC